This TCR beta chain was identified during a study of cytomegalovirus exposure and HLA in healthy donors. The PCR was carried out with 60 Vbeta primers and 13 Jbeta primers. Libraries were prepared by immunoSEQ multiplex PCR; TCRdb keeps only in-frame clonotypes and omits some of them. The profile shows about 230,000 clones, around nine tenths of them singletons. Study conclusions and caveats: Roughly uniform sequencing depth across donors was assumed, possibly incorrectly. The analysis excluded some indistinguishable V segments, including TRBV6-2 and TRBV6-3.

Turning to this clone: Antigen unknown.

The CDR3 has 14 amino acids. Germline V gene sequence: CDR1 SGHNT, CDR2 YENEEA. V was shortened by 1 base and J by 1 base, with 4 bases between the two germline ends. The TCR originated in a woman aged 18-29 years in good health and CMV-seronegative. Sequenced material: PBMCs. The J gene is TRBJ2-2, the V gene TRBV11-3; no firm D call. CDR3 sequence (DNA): TGTGCCAGCAGCTTAGGAGGGAACACCGGGGAGCTGTTTTTT. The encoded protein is CASSLGGNTGELFF.